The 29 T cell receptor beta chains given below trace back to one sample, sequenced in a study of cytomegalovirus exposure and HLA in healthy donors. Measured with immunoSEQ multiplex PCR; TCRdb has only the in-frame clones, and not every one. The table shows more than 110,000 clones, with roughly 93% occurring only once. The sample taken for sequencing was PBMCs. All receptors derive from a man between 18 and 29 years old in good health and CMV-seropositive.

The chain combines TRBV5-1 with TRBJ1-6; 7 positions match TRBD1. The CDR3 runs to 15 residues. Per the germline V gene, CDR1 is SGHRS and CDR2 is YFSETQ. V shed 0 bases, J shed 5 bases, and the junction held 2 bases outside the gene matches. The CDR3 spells CASSLEGQNNSPLHF. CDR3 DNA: TGCGCCAGCAGCTTGGAGGGACAGAATAATTCACCCCTCCACTTT.

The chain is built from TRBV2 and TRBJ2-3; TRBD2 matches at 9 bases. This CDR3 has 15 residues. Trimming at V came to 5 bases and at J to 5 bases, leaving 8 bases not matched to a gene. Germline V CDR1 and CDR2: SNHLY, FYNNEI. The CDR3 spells CASSWLAGTKDTQYF. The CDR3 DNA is TGTGCCAGCAGTTGGCTAGCGGGAACGAAAGATACGCAGTATTTT.

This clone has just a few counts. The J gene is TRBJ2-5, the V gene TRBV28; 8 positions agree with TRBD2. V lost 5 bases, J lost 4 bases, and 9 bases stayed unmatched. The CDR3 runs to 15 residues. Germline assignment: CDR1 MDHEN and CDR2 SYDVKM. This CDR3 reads CASSPRGGRRETQYF. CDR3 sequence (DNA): TGTGCCAGCAGTCCACGGGGCGGGAGGCGAGAGACCCAGTACTTC.

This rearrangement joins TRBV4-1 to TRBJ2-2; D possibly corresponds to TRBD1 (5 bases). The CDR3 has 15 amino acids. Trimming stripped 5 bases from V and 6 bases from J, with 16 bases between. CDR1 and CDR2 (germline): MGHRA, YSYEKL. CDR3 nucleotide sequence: TGCGCCAGCAGCGGTCCTACAGGCCCAGCCGGGGAGCTGTTTTTT. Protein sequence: CASSGPTGPAGELFF.

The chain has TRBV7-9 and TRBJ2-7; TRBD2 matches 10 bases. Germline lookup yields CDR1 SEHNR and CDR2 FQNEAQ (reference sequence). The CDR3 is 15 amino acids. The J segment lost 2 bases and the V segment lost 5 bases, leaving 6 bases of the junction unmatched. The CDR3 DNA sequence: TGTGCCAGCAGCCCAAGGAGCGGGAGGGCCTACGAGCAGTACTTC. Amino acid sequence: CASSPRSGRAYEQYF.

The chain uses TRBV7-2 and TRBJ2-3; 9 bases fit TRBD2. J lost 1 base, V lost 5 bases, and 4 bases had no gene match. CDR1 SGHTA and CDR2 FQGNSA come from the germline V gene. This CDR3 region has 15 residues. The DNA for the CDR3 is TGTGCCAGCAGCCCCGGGACTAGCCGCACAGATACGCAGTATTTT. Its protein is CASSPGTSRTDTQYF.

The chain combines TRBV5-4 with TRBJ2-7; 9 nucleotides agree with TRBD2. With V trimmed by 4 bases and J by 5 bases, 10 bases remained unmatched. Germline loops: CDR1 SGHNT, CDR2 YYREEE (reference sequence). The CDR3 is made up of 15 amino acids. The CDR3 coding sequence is TGTGCCAGCAGCCCGGCGGGGGTAGCGGGAGACGAGCAGTACTTC. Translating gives CASSPAGVAGDEQYF.

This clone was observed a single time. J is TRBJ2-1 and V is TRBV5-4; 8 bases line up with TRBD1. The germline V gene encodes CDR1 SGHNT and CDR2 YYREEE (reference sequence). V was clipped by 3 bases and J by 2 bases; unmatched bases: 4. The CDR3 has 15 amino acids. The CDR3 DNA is TGTGCCAGCAGCTCGACAGGGGAACCCTACAATGAGCAGTTCTTC. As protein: CASSSTGEPYNEQFF.

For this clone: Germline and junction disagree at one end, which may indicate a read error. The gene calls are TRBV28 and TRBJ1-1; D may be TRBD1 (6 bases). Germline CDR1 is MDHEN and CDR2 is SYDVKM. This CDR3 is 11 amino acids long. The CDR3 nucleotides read TGTGCCAGCAGTTCCTACAGGGCAGGGCTCTTT. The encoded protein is CASSSYRAGLF.

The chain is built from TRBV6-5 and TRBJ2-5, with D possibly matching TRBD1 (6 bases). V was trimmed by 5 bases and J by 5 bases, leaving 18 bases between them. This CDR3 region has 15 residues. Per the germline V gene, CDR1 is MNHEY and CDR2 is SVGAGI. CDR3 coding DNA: TGTGCCAGCAGTCTTATACTGGGGGCCGTCGAGACCCAGTACTTC. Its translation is CASSLILGAVETQYF.

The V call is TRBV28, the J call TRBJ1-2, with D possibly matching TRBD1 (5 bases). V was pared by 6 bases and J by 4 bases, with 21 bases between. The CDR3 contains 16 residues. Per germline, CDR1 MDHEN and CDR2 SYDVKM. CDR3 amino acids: CASSPVPGTGGYGYTF. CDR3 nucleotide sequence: TGTGCCAGCAGCCCCGTCCCAGGGACCGGGGGCTATGGCTACACCTTC.

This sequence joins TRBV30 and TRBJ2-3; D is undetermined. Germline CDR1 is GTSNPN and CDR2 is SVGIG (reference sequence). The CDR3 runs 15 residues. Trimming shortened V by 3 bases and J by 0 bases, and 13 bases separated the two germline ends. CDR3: CAWSPTGTSTDTQYF. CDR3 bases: TGTGCCTGGAGCCCTACCGGTACTAGCACAGATACGCAGTATTTT.

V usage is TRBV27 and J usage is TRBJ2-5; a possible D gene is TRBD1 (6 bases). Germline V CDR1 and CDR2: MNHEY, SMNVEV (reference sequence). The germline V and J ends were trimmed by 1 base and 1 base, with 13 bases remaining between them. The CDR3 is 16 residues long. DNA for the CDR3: TGTGCCAGCAGTTTATGGCCAGGGGTCAGCCAAGAGACCCAGTACTTC. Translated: CASSLWPGVSQETQYF.

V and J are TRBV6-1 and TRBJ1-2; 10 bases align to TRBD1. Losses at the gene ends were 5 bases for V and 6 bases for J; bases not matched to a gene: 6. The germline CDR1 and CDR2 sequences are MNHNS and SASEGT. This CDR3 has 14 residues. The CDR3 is CASSLRQGADGYTF. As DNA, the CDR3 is TGTGCCAGCAGTCTACGACAGGGGGCAGATGGCTACACCTTC.

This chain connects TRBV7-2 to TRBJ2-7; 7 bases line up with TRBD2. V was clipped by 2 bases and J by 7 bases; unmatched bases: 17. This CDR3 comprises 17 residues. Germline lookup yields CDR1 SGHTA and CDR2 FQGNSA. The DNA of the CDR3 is TGTGCCAGCAGCTTACAACAAGCCCCTAGAATCGGGGGGGAGCAGTACTTC. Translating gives CASSLQQAPRIGGEQYF.

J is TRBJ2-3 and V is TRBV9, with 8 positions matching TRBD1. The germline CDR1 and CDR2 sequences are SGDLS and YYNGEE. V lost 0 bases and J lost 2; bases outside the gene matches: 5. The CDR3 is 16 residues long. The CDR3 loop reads CASSVGGTGITDTQYF. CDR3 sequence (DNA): TGTGCCAGCAGCGTAGGTGGGACAGGCATCACAGATACGCAGTATTTT.

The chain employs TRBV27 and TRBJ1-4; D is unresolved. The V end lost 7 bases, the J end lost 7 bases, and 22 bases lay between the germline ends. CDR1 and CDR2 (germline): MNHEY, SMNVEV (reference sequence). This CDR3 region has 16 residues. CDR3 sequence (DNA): TGTGCCAGCACCCCTCGAGGGCCGGGGTTCGGTGAAAAACTGTTTTTT. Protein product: CASTPRGPGFGEKLFF.

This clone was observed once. The CDR3 DNA follows: TGCGCCAGCAGCTTGAACCCCTCAGAGACACCAGATACGCAGTATTTT. Encoded protein: CASSLNPSETPDTQYF. The rearrangement joins TRBV5-1 to TRBJ2-3; the D is unclear. Germline CDR1 reads SGHRS; CDR2 reads YFSETQ. The CDR3 is 16 amino acids. V was clipped by 1 base and J by 4 bases, with 16 bases between them.

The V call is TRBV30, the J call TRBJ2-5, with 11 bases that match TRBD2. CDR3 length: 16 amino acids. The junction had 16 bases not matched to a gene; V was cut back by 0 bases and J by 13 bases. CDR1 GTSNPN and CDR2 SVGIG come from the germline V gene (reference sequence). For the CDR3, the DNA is TGTGCCTGGAGTGTTCTAGCGGGAGGAGTGGGGCAAAGTTCGTACTTC. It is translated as CAWSVLAGGVGQSSYF. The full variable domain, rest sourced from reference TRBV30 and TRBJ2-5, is SQTIHQWPATLVQPVGSPLSLECTVEGTSNPNLYWYRQAAGRGLQLLFYSVGIGQISSEVPQNLSASRPQDRQFILSSKKLLLSDSGFYLCAWSVLAGGVGQSSYFGPGTRLLVL.

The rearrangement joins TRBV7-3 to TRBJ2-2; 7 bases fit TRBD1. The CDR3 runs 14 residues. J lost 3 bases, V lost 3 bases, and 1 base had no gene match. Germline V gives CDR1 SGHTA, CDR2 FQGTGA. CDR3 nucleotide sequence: TGTGCCAGCAGCTTCACAGGGGACACCGGGGAGCTGTTTTTT. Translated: CASSFTGDTGELFF.

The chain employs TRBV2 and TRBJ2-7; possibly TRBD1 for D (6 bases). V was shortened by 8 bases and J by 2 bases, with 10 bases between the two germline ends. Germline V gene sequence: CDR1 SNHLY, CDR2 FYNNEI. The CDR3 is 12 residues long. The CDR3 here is CASGGGTYEQYF. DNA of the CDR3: TGTGCCAGCGGGGGCGGCACCTACGAGCAGTACTTC.

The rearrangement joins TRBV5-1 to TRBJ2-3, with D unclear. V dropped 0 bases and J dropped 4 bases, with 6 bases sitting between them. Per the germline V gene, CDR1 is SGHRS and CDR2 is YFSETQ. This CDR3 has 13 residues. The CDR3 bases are TGCGCCAGCAGCTTGGACGGTCCAGATACGCAGTATTTT. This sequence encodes CASSLDGPDTQYF.

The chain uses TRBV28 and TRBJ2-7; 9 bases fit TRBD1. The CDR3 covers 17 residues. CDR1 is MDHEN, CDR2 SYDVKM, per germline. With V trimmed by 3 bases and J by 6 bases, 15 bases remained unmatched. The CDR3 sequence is CASSFRGRGQGGGEQYF. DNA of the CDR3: TGTGCCAGCAGTTTCCGGGGGAGGGGACAGGGCGGTGGCGAGCAGTACTTC.

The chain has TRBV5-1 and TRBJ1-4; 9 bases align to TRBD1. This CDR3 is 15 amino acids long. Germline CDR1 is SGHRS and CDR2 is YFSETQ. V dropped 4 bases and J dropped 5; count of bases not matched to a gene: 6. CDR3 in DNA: TGCGCCAGCAGCCAATCTGGGACAGGGAATGAAAAACTGTTTTTT. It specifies CASSQSGTGNEKLFF.

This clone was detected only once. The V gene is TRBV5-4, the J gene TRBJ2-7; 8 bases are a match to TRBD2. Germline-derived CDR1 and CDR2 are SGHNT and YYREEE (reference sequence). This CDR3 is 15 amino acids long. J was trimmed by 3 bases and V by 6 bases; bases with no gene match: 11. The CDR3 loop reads CASTNIGGDNYEQYF. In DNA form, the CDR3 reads TGTGCCAGCACCAACATCGGGGGGGACAACTACGAGCAGTACTTC.

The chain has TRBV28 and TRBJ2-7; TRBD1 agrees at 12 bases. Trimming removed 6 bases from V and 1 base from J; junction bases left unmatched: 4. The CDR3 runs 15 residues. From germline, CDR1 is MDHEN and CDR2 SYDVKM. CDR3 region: CASRGQGARSYEQYF. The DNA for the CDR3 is TGTGCCAGCAGGGGACAGGGGGCGCGATCCTACGAGCAGTACTTC.

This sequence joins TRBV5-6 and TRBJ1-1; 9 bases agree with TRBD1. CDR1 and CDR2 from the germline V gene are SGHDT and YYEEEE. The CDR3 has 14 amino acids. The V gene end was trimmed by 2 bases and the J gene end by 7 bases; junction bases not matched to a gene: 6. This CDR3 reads CASSLTGGDGEAFF. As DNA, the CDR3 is TGTGCCAGCAGCTTAACAGGGGGCGACGGTGAAGCTTTCTTT. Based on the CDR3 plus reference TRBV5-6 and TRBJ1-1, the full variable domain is DAGVTQSPTHLIKTRGQQVTLRCSPKSGHDTVSWYQQALGQGPQFIFQYYEEEERQRGNFPDRFSGHQFPNYSSELNVNALLLGDSALYLCASSLTGGDGEAFFGQGTRLTVV.

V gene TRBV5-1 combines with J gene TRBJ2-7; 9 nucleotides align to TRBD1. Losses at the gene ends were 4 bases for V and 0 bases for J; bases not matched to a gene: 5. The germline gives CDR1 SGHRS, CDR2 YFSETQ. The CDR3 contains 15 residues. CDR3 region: CASSPQGQGSYEQYF. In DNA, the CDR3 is TGCGCCAGCAGCCCCCAGGGACAGGGCTCCTACGAGCAGTACTTC. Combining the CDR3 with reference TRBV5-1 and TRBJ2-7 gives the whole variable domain KAGVTQTPRYLIKTRGQQVTLSCSPISGHRSVSWYQQTPGQGLQFLFEYFSETQRNKGNFPGRFSGRQFSNSRSEMNVSTLELGDSALYLCASSPQGQGSYEQYFGPGTRLTVT.

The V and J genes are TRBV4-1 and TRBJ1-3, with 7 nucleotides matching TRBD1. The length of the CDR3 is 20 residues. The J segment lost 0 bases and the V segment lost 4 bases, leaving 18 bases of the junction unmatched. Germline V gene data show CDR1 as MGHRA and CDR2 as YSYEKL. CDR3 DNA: TGCGCCAGCAGCCTCCCGAGAGCCGGGACAGAGGCTTACTCTGGAAACACCATATATTTT. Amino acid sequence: CASSLPRAGTEAYSGNTIYF.